One sample yielded the 21 T cell receptor beta chains listed below, sequenced in a study of T-cell memory formation after mild COVID-19. TCRdb reprocessed the 5' RACE reads via MiXCR and lists one record per CDR3 protein. The repertoire holds just over 400,000 distinct CDR3 sequences, with around 22% as singletons. The sample comprised PBMCs or a T cell subset sorted from them (not recorded which). These receptors all come from an adult woman who had mild COVID-19 (a few samples of this study predate the infection). Cell type and time point are not known.

In its sample, this clonotype was seen a few times. The J gene is TRBJ2-5, the V gene TRBV4-1; a weak D match, TRBD2 (6 bases). Germline values: CDR1 MGHRA, CDR2 YSYEKL. V was cut by 2 bases and J by 5 bases, with 18 bases left in between. CDR3 size: 16 residues. The DNA for the CDR3 is TGCGCCAGCAGCCAAAGGGCAGTGGCGGGGATGGAGACCCAGTACTTC. As protein: CASSQRAVAGMETQYF.

The chain uses TRBV24-1 and TRBJ1-1; unclear D gene. With 7 bases removed from V and 4 bases from J, the gap between germline ends came to 12 bases. Germline V gene sequence: CDR1 KGHDR, CDR2 SFDVKD. This CDR3 contains 13 residues. For the CDR3, the DNA is TGTGCCACCAGACCTTCTCGAGGCACTGAAGCTTTCTTT. Its protein product is CATRPSRGTEAFF.

The chain uses TRBV18 and TRBJ2-7, with TRBD2 matching 13 bases. In germline, CDR1 is KGHSH, CDR2 LQKENI. The CDR3 is 13 amino acids. Unmatched junction bases numbered 3, after V lost 6 bases and J lost 7 bases. The CDR3: CASSGTSGMEQYF. The CDR3 region has the DNA TGTGCCAGCTCCGGGACTAGCGGGATGGAGCAGTACTTC. The full variable domain, completed using reference TRBV18 and TRBJ2-7, is NAGVMQNPRHLVRRRGQEARLRCSPMKGHSHVYWYRQLPEEGLKFMVYLQKENIIDESGMPKERFSAEFPKEGPSILRIQQVVRGDSAAYFCASSGTSGMEQYFGPGTRLTVT.

The chain recombines TRBV5-1 with TRBJ2-7; TRBD2 matches 11 bases. The germline V gene encodes CDR1 SGHRS and CDR2 YFSETQ. Losses at the gene ends were 4 bases for V and 2 bases for J; bases not matched to a gene: 5. The CDR3 covers 15 residues. The CDR3 protein is CASSKGTSGAYEQYF. The CDR3 region has the DNA TGCGCCAGCAGCAAGGGGACTAGCGGAGCCTACGAGCAGTACTTC.

This sequence joins TRBV4-2 and TRBJ2-2; no definite D call. Per the germline V gene, CDR1 is LGHNA and CDR2 is YNFKEQ. The CDR3 extends over 13 amino acids. V was cut by 7 bases and J by 3 bases, with 9 bases left in between. The CDR3 DNA reads as TGTGCCAGCACTCCTGGGGACACCGGGGAGCTGTTTTTT. Translating gives CASTPGDTGELFF.

This clonotype occurred a few times. The chain couples TRBV19 to TRBJ2-1, with D perhaps matching TRBD2 (6 bases). The length of the CDR3 is 17 residues. V was trimmed by 3 bases and J by 0 bases, leaving 15 bases between them. Germline assignment: CDR1 LNHDA and CDR2 SQIVND (reference sequence). This CDR3 is CASSMSRRRGSYNEQFF. CDR3 coding DNA: TGTGCCAGTAGTATGAGTAGGCGGCGGGGCTCCTACAATGAGCAGTTCTTC.

The V call is TRBV15, the J call TRBJ1-1; the match to TRBD1 covers 12 bases. The CDR3 runs 17 residues. Germline trimming cut 5 bases from V and 5 bases from J; bases unmatched to any gene: 12. CDR1 is LNHNV, CDR2 YYDKDF, per germline (reference sequence). The CDR3 sequence is CATSGLRDRGPKTEAFF. For the CDR3, the DNA is TGTGCCACCAGCGGCCTACGGGACAGGGGGCCGAAGACTGAAGCTTTCTTT.

V is TRBV3-1 and J is TRBJ2-1; 8 nucleotides align to TRBD1. The CDR3 runs to 15 residues. V lost 4 bases to trimming and J lost 9 bases; unmatched junction nucleotides: 11. The germline CDR1 and CDR2 sequences are LGHDT and YNNKEL (reference sequence). The CDR3 DNA sequence: TGTGCCAGCAGCCCGGGGGACAGGCAATCGAGTGAGCAGTTCTTC. Protein: CASSPGDRQSSEQFF.

This chain connects TRBV11-3 to TRBJ2-1; TRBD1 or TRBD2 may be the D gene (5 bases each). The V and J ends lost 5 bases and 6 bases respectively, with 14 bases between them. This CDR3 spans 14 amino acids. Germline assignment: CDR1 SGHNT and CDR2 YENEEA. The CDR3 reads CASSLRDGSNEQFF. The CDR3 DNA reads TGTGCCAGCAGCCTCCGGGACGGCAGCAATGAGCAGTTCTTC.

The V call is TRBV20-1, the J call TRBJ2-1, with D tentatively TRBD1 (6 bases). CDR1 and CDR2 (germline): DFQATT, SNEGSKA (reference sequence). The CDR3 length is 13 residues. Deletions cut 0 bases from V and 9 bases from J, with 12 bases between. The chain's CDR3 is CSARDYRVPEQFF. The DNA for the CDR3 is TGCAGTGCTAGAGATTACAGGGTGCCTGAGCAGTTCTTC.

In its sample, this clonotype was seen many times. CDR3 sequence (DNA): TGTGCCAGCAGCTTGCCCTTTCAGGAGGAGACCCAGTACTTC. Protein sequence: CASSLPFQEETQYF. This chain joins TRBV5-6 and TRBJ2-5, with D unclear. CDR1 and CDR2 from the germline V gene are SGHDT and YYEEEE. The CDR3 has 14 amino acids. V gave up 1 base and J gave up 5 bases, with 12 bases separating them.

The J gene is TRBJ2-1, the V gene TRBV20-1; no clear D gene. Trimming removed 6 bases from V and 6 bases from J, with 9 bases in between. This CDR3 contains 11 residues. Germline lookup yields CDR1 DFQATT and CDR2 SNEGSKA (reference sequence). CDR3 loop: CSAPRGNEQFF. CDR3 coding DNA: TGCAGTGCCCCGCGTGGCAATGAGCAGTTCTTC.

V and J are TRBV11-2 and TRBJ1-6; D may be TRBD1 (6 bases). The V end lost 2 bases, the J end lost 9 bases, and 14 bases lay between the germline ends. The length of the CDR3 is 15 residues. Germline V CDR1 and CDR2: SGHAT, FQNNGV. CDR3 loop: CASSLWVGGTSPLHF. The CDR3 DNA reads TGTGCCAGCAGCTTATGGGTAGGGGGGACTTCACCCCTCCACTTT.

The V gene is TRBV7-2, the J gene TRBJ2-2, with D hard to call. Trimming pared 5 bases from V and 2 bases from J, leaving 18 bases between. The CDR3 runs to 17 residues. The V gene's germline CDR1 is SGHTA and CDR2 FQGNSA. DNA for the CDR3: TGTGCCAGCAGCCCTCGTAACAAAGCCCGCAACACCGGGGAGCTGTTTTTT. Translated, it gives CASSPRNKARNTGELFF.

In this sample, this clonotype turned up a few times. The genes are TRBV25-1 and TRBJ2-7; possible D gene TRBD2, 6 bases. The CDR3 spans 15 residues. Germline V gives CDR1 MGHDK, CDR2 SYGVNS. The V and J ends lost 1 base and 3 bases respectively, with 13 bases between them. CDR3: CASSEWAGPIYEQYF. CDR3 nucleotide sequence: TGTGCCAGCAGTGAATGGGCGGGACCTATCTACGAGCAGTACTTC.

The chain is built from TRBV9 and TRBJ2-7; 8 nucleotides line up with TRBD1. CDR1 and CDR2 (germline): SGDLS, YYNGEE. J lost 5 bases, V lost 0 bases, and 7 bases had no gene match. The CDR3 spans 15 residues. DNA of the CDR3: TGTGCCAGCAGCGTAGGGCAGGGGGCGACGGACGAGCAGTACTTC. Protein: CASSVGQGATDEQYF.

The chain combines TRBV21-1 with TRBJ2-7; the D call TRBD1 from the table was never checked on the DNA. TRBV21-1 is reported as a pseudogene. CDR3 length: 18 amino acids. This CDR3 reads CASSNPRDRAVSSYEQYF. CDR3 nucleotides: TGTGCCAGCAGCAATCCCCGGGACAGGGCCGTCAGCTCCTACGAGCAGTACTTC.

This clonotype has just a few counts. The germline gene is not matched at one end of the junction; a read error may be the cause. V is TRBV12-3 or TRBV12-4 and J is TRBJ2-7, with D maybe TRBD1 (7 bases). The CDR3 sequence is 15 residues long. Here the CDR3 DNA reads TGTGCCAGCAGCCAATCAGGGGGAAAGGCCGGACTATTTGTCTTC. Protein: CASSQSGGKAGLFVF.

This clonotype was counted between two and nine times. The chain couples TRBV7-9 to TRBJ2-1; D remains ambiguous. V lost 3 bases to trimming and J lost 0 bases, with 12 bases between them. The CDR3 extends over 16 amino acids. In germline, CDR1 is SEHNR, CDR2 FQNEAQ (reference sequence). Written as DNA, the CDR3 is TGTGCCAGCAGCTTGATAAGCAGCCGCTCCTACAATGAGCAGTTCTTC. It is translated as CASSLISSRSYNEQFF.

V usage is TRBV18 and J usage is TRBJ2-6, with D uncertain. Deletions cut 1 base from V and 12 bases from J, with 13 bases between. CDR1 and CDR2 (germline): KGHSH, LQKENI. The CDR3 loop spans 14 amino acids. The CDR3 sequence: CASSPRGPPGVLTF. The DNA for the CDR3 is TGTGCCAGCTCACCACGGGGTCCTCCTGGCGTCCTGACTTTC. Variable domain in full (rest from reference TRBV18 and TRBJ2-6): NAGVMQNPRHLVRRRGQEARLRCSPMKGHSHVYWYRQLPEEGLKFMVYLQKENIIDESGMPKERFSAEFPKEGPSILRIQQVVRGDSAAYFCASSPRGPPGVLTFGAGSRLTVL.

This chain uses TRBV6-4 with TRBJ2-3, with a possible D match to TRBD2 (5 bases). The CDR3 is 14 amino acids. V dropped 6 bases and J dropped 4 bases, with 14 bases sitting between them. Germline lookup yields CDR1 MRHNA and CDR2 SNTAGT. The CDR3 loop is CASRPSGWADTQYF. CDR3 nucleotide sequence: TGTGCCAGCAGACCCTCGGGATGGGCAGATACGCAGTATTTT.